A single sample is the source of the 6 T cell receptor beta chains below, sequenced in a study of OX40 agonist ivuxolimab in advanced cancers. TCRdb's copy holds only in-frame clones and misses some; the assay was immunoSEQ multiplex PCR. The data hold about 43,000 clones, with 75% to 90% observed a single time. Material: CD4+ or CD8+ T cells sorted from blood, obtained in a trial of the OX40 agonist ivuxolimab. These receptors were taken from an adult with an advanced solid tumor such as melanoma, head and neck, liver or kidney cancer.

In DNA, the CDR3 is TGTGCCAGCAGCACCCGGGACACTAATGAAAAACTGTTTTTT. It specifies CASSTRDTNEKLFF. J is TRBJ1-4 and V is TRBV5-4; a weak D match, TRBD1 (5 bases). Germline CDR1 reads SGHNT; CDR2 reads YYREEE (reference sequence). The CDR3 totals 14 residues. V lost 4 bases to trimming and J lost 2 bases, with 9 bases between them.

The chain recombines TRBV7-6 with TRBJ2-5; 9 positions agree with TRBD2. The CDR3 totals 14 residues. CDR1 and CDR2 (germline): SGHVS, FNYEAQ. V lost 8 bases, J lost 4 bases, and 8 bases stayed unmatched. The CDR3 nucleotides read TGTGCCAGCGCACCTTATAGCGGGGGAGAGACCCAGTACTTC. Its protein is CASAPYSGGETQYF.

V usage is TRBV4-1 and J usage is TRBJ1-5; D is perhaps TRBD1 (6 bases). This CDR3 region has 15 residues. The germline V gene has CDR1 MGHRA and CDR2 YSYEKL. V shed 1 base and J shed 6 bases, with 13 bases lying between them. The CDR3 DNA sequence: TGCGCCAGCAGCCAAGGAGGGGGATGGGGTCAGCCCCAGCATTTT. It codes for CASSQGGGWGQPQHF.

J is TRBJ2-1 and V is TRBV11-1, with no clear D. The CDR3 sequence is 13 residues long. Germline CDR1 reads SGHAT; CDR2 reads FQDESV (reference sequence). The V end lost 5 bases, the J end lost 4 bases, and 9 bases lay between the germline ends. CDR3 DNA sequence: TGTGCCAGCAGCCTCAATGTTTACAATGAGCAGTTCTTC. Its translation is CASSLNVYNEQFF.

The chain joins TRBV19 to TRBJ2-7; possible D gene TRBD2, 5 bases. The V and J ends lost 5 bases and 5 bases respectively, with 16 bases between them. The CDR3 is 14 amino acids. CDR1 is LNHDA and CDR2 is SQIVND in the germline V gene (reference sequence). The CDR3 sequence: CASSERTEFNEQYF. The CDR3 DNA is TGTGCCAGTAGTGAGCGGACCGAATTCAACGAGCAGTACTTC.

The chain couples TRBV30 to TRBJ1-1; D is undetermined. V gave up 3 bases and J gave up 0 bases, with 8 bases separating them. CDR3 length: 13 residues. Germline CDR1 reads GTSNPN; CDR2 reads SVGIG (reference sequence). For the CDR3, the DNA is TGTGCCTGGAGAGAACTCATGAACACTGAAGCTTTCTTT. As protein: CAWRELMNTEAFF.